Presented here are 16 T cell receptor beta chains from one specimen sequenced in a study of T cell repertoires in cytomegalovirus infection. Each CDR3 protein is one row after TCRdb ran MiXCR on the reads. This sample has 300,000 or so distinct CDR3 sequences, with about 25% found just once. Sample: PBMCs. The receptors were sampled from a human donor in good health (CMV status not recorded). Some clones in this sample may be carry-over from other donors' samples.

This clonotype was seen a handful of times. The V and J genes are TRBV11-2 and TRBJ2-1; D is possibly TRBD2 (6 bases). CDR1 is SGHAT, CDR2 FQNNGV, per germline. The CDR3 is made up of 17 amino acids. V lost 1 base to trimming and J lost 4 bases, with 17 bases between them. Here the CDR3 DNA reads TGTGCCAGCAGCTTAGGAATTTACGGGGGTCCTTACAATGAGCAGTTCTTC. It encodes CASSLGIYGGPYNEQFF.

The sample holds a few counts of this clonotype. The chain is built from TRBV29-1 and TRBJ1-1, with 8 bases aligning to TRBD1. Germline-derived CDR1 and CDR2 are SQVTM and ANQGSEA. The J segment lost 2 bases and the V segment lost 7 bases, leaving 15 bases of the junction unmatched. This CDR3 region has 16 residues. CDR3 sequence reads: CSANRRQGARNTEAFF. The CDR3 coding sequence is TGCAGCGCAAACAGGCGGCAGGGGGCTCGTAACACTGAAGCTTTCTTT.

This clonotype occurred once. The chain uses TRBV30 and TRBJ1-5; no clear D gene. V was cut by 5 bases and J by 1 base, with 6 bases left in between. This CDR3 is built from 12 residues. CDR1 and CDR2 from the germline V gene are GTSNPN and SVGIG (reference sequence). The CDR3 DNA follows: TGTGCCTGGTCACAGAGCAATCAGCCCCAGCATTTT. Protein product: CAWSQSNQPQHF.

The sample holds many counts of this clonotype. This chain uses TRBV13 with TRBJ1-1; possible D gene TRBD1, 5 bases. The CDR3 covers 12 residues. V lost 2 bases and J lost 5, with 6 bases in between. Germline-derived CDR1 and CDR2 are PRHDT and FYEKMQ (reference sequence). CDR3 bases: TGTGCCAGCAGCTTACAGGGTACTGAAGCTTTCTTT. It yields the protein CASSLQGTEAFF.

This chain joins TRBV28 and TRBJ1-2; 7 bases are a match to TRBD1. From germline, CDR1 is MDHEN and CDR2 SYDVKM. The CDR3 loop spans 15 amino acids. With 7 bases clipped from V and 8 bases from J, the junction kept 16 bases outside the gene matches. This CDR3 reads CASTAEGGGVGGYTF. For the CDR3, the DNA is TGTGCCAGCACTGCTGAAGGGGGCGGTGTGGGGGGCTACACCTTC.

In this sample, this clonotype turned up a few times. This sequence joins TRBV5-4 and TRBJ2-2; 11 nucleotides line up with TRBD2. Per germline, CDR1 SGHNT and CDR2 YYREEE (reference sequence). This CDR3 comprises 16 residues. V lost 5 bases, J lost 6 bases, and 9 bases stayed unmatched. The CDR3: CASSMAASGRPGELFF. The DNA of the CDR3 is TGTGCCAGCAGTATGGCGGCTAGCGGGAGGCCCGGGGAGCTGTTTTTT.

This clonotype has at least ten counts. The V call is TRBV7-8, the J call TRBJ2-5; TRBD1 matches at 11 bases. Germline-derived CDR1 and CDR2 are SGHVS and FQNEAQ. J lost 5 bases, V lost 5 bases, and 10 bases had no gene match. CDR3 length equals 16 residues. CDR3 protein: CASSTRTGGVFETQYF. CDR3 nucleotide sequence: TGTGCCAGCAGCACCCGGACAGGGGGCGTTTTTGAGACCCAGTACTTC.

The chain joins TRBV20-1 to TRBJ1-1; D unresolved. CDR3 length: 14 amino acids. V lost 3 bases and J lost 1, with 12 bases in between. Germline V gene data show CDR1 as DFQATT and CDR2 as SNEGSKA (reference sequence). CDR3 sequence reads: CSARTPGWNTEAFF. The CDR3 coding sequence is TGCAGTGCTAGGACCCCGGGCTGGAACACTGAAGCTTTCTTT.

This clonotype was observed a few times. The chain links TRBV11-2 to TRBJ1-1, with TRBD1 matching over 8 bases. This CDR3 comprises 13 residues. Germline V gives CDR1 SGHAT, CDR2 FQNNGV. Trimming at V came to 5 bases and at J to 10 bases, leaving 9 bases not matched to a gene. The CDR3 nucleotides are TGTGCCAGCAGCGTAAAAACCGGGACAGGAGCTTTCTTT. Translation gives CASSVKTGTGAFF.

In this sample, this clonotype turned up many times. This chain uses TRBV7-2 with TRBJ1-4; 8 nucleotides align to TRBD1. Germline trimming cut 4 bases from V and 7 bases from J; bases unmatched to any gene: 8. This CDR3 is 15 amino acids long. In germline, CDR1 is SGHTA, CDR2 FQGNSA. The CDR3 DNA is TGTGCCAGCAGCTGGAGATCTGGACAGGGTGAAAAACTGTTTTTT. Translation: CASSWRSGQGEKLFF. Complete variable domain (other parts from reference TRBV7-2 and TRBJ1-4): GAGVSQSPSNKVTEKGKDVELRCDPISGHTALYWYRQSLGQGLEFLIYFQGNSAPDKSGLPSDRFSAERTGGSVSTLTIQRTQQEDSAVYLCASSWRSGQGEKLFFGSGTQLSVL.

This clonotype was observed at least ten times. This chain connects TRBV7-9 to TRBJ2-2, with D unclear. The CDR3 totals 14 residues. V lost 0 bases, J lost 2 bases, and 4 bases lay in between. From germline, CDR1 is SEHNR and CDR2 FQNEAQ (reference sequence). In nucleotides, the CDR3 is TGTGCCAGCAGCTTAGCAGACAACACCGGGGAGCTGTTTTTT. Protein: CASSLADNTGELFF.

The chain couples TRBV6-5 to TRBJ1-3; 9 bases fit TRBD1. The junction had 8 bases not matched to a gene; V was cut back by 7 bases and J by 4 bases. Germline assignment: CDR1 MNHEY and CDR2 SVGAGI. The CDR3 extends over 15 amino acids. CDR3 loop: CASTKGGTGGNTIYF. CDR3 nucleotides: TGTGCCAGCACCAAGGGGGGGACAGGGGGAAACACCATATATTTT.

This clonotype was observed many times. The chain employs TRBV12-3 or TRBV12-4 and TRBJ1-5; D gene ambiguous. The germline V and J ends were trimmed by 1 base and 1 base, with 2 bases remaining between them. There are 13 residues in the CDR3. The DNA for the CDR3 is TGTGCCAGCAGTTTAGGGAGCAATCAGCCCCAGCATTTT. It yields the protein CASSLGSNQPQHF.

This clonotype was seen ten or more times. The genes are TRBV7-2 and TRBJ1-2, with D possibly being TRBD1 (5 bases). The CDR3 has 15 residues. V lost 5 bases and J 8 bases, leaving 21 bases between the germline ends. Germline V gene data show CDR1 as SGHTA and CDR2 as FQGNSA. CDR3 in amino acids: CASSPVRPGREGYTF. The DNA for the CDR3 is TGTGCCAGCAGCCCGGTCCGTCCGGGGCGGGAGGGCTACACCTTC.

This sequence joins TRBV20-1 and TRBJ2-1; D gene ambiguous. V lost 6 bases to trimming and J lost 2 bases, with 23 bases between them. Germline assignment: CDR1 DFQATT and CDR2 SNEGSKA (reference sequence). CDR3 length: 17 amino acids. CDR3 DNA: TGCAGTGCGATTCCTACCCTCTCTGGCGGAACCTACAATGAGCAGTTCTTC. The encoded protein is CSAIPTLSGGTYNEQFF.

The V and J genes are TRBV24-1 and TRBJ2-3; 11 positions agree with TRBD2. Germline V gives CDR1 KGHDR, CDR2 SFDVKD. Losses at the gene ends were 5 bases for V and 5 bases for J; bases not matched to a gene: 8. The CDR3 is made up of 16 amino acids. CDR3 sequence: CATSGFSGRAGDTQYF. DNA for the CDR3: TGTGCCACCAGTGGCTTTAGCGGGAGGGCCGGAGATACGCAGTATTTT.